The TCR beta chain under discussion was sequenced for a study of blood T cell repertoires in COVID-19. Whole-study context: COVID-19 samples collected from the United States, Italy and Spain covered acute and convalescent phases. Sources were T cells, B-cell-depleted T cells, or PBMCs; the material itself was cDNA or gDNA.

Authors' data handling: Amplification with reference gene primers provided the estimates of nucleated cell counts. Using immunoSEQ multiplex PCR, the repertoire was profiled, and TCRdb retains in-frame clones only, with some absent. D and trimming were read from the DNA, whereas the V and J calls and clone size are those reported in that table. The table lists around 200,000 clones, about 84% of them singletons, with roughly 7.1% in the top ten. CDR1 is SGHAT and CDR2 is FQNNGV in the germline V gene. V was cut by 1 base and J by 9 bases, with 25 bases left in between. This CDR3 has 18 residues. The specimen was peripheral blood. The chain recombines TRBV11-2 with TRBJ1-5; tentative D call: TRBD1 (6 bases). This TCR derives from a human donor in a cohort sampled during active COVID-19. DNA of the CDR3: TGTGCCAGCAGCTTAGTCTCGGGACACCGAAGCTTATTACTGCCCCAGCATTTT. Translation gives CASSLVSGHRSLLLPQHF. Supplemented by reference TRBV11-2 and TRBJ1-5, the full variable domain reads EAGVAQSPRYKIIEKRQSVAFWCNPISGHATLYWYQQILGQGPKLLIQFQNNGVVDDSQLPKDRFSAERLKGVDSTLKIQPAKLEDSAVYLCASSLVSGHRSLLLPQHFGDGTRLSIL.